Following are 14 T cell receptor beta chains from one sample sequenced in a study of blood T cells in healthy people across ages. Primed by a sample-barcoded 5' primer and a J-beta primer mix, a second PCR proceeded for about 6 to 11 cycles. TCRdb analysed the 5' RACE reads with MiXCR anew, one entry per CDR3 protein. Here the sample spans hundreds of thousands of distinct CDR3 sequences, about 25% being singletons. The sample comprised blood. These receptors were obtained from a woman in her 70s in good health.

This chain uses TRBV5-6 with TRBJ1-2; D gene uncertain. Germline assignment: CDR1 SGHDT and CDR2 YYEEEE. This CDR3 is 14 amino acids long. V lost 2 bases, J lost 4 bases, and 12 bases lay in between. This CDR3 reads CASSLGGIVYGYTF. The CDR3 bases are TGTGCCAGCAGCTTAGGAGGGATTGTCTATGGCTACACCTTC.

This clonotype was observed a handful of times. The chain carries TRBV24-1 and TRBJ1-2; no clear D. The V and J ends lost 5 bases and 7 bases respectively, with 19 bases between them. This CDR3 region has 15 residues. Germline lookup yields CDR1 KGHDR and CDR2 SFDVKD. The CDR3 region is CATSARNELGAGYTF. The CDR3 region has the DNA TGTGCCACCAGTGCTCGCAACGAACTAGGAGCTGGCTACACCTTC.

Only a few counts were recorded for this clonotype. The rearrangement links TRBV29-1 to TRBJ2-7; TRBD1 might be the D (6 bases). The V gene's germline CDR1 is SQVTM and CDR2 ANQGSEA. Deletions cut 4 bases from V and 5 bases from J, with 18 bases between. There are 14 residues in the CDR3. CDR3: CSVASRTVIDEQYF. The CDR3 nucleotides are TGCAGCGTTGCATCCCGGACAGTAATTGACGAGCAGTACTTC.

There are many counts of this clonotype. The chain uses TRBV29-1 and TRBJ2-4, with D uncertain. Trimming shortened V by 1 base and J by 0 bases, and 10 bases separated the two germline ends. The CDR3 runs 15 residues. From germline, CDR1 is SQVTM and CDR2 ANQGSEA. CDR3 nucleotides: TGCAGCGTTGAAGGGTGGTCGCTAGCCAAAAACATTCAGTACTTC. Translation: CSVEGWSLAKNIQYF.

The chain combines TRBV25-1 with TRBJ1-5, with unresolved D. With 1 base removed from V and 7 bases from J, the gap between germline ends came to 14 bases. Germline-derived CDR1 and CDR2 are MGHDK and SYGVNS. This CDR3 spans 15 amino acids. This chain's CDR3 is CASSESGLGSQPQHF. DNA of the CDR3: TGTGCCAGCAGTGAATCCGGGCTGGGTAGCCAGCCCCAGCATTTT.

V and J are TRBV12-3 or TRBV12-4 and TRBJ2-7, with D unresolved. Trimming removed 3 bases from V and 5 bases from J, with 8 bases in between. The CDR3 contains 12 residues. This CDR3 reads CASSFTMDEQYF. CDR3 nucleotide sequence: TGTGCCAGCAGTTTTACCATGGACGAGCAGTACTTC.

The chain combines TRBV29-1 with TRBJ2-1; D is perhaps TRBD2 (6 bases). The ends were cut back, 7 bases at V and 7 bases at J, with 23 bases in the middle. CDR1 is SQVTM and CDR2 is ANQGSEA in the germline V gene. The CDR3 is 15 amino acids. This chain's CDR3 is CSAVSQRADINEQFF. The CDR3 DNA reads TGCAGCGCCGTCAGTCAGCGGGCTGACATAAATGAGCAGTTCTTC.

The sample holds a few counts of this clonotype. Here the CDR3 reads CARRGTSSYEQYF. As DNA, the CDR3 is TGTGCCAGAAGGGGGACATCCTCCTACGAGCAGTACTTC. The V and J genes are TRBV21-1 and TRBJ2-7; the D call TRBD1 from the table was never checked on the DNA. TRBV21-1 corresponds to a pseudogene. This CDR3 is 13 amino acids long.

The rearrangement uses TRBV28 and TRBJ2-6, with D unclear. The CDR3 is 17 residues long. Germline values: CDR1 MDHEN, CDR2 SYDVKM. The germline V and J ends were trimmed by 1 base and 0 bases, with 10 bases remaining between them. CDR3 DNA: TGTGCCAGCAGTTTATACCCGGAAAGCTCTGGGGCCAACGTCCTGACTTTC. Protein: CASSLYPESSGANVLTF.

This clonotype was seen a few times. The chain recombines TRBV12-3 or TRBV12-4 with TRBJ2-1; D uncertain. The V gene lost 1 base and the J gene lost 6 bases, with 7 bases spanning the gap. The CDR3 is 13 residues long. CDR3 in amino acids: CASSLGWGNEQFF. The CDR3 DNA is TGTGCCAGCAGTTTAGGGTGGGGCAATGAGCAGTTCTTC.

In this sample, this clonotype turned up many times. The J gene is TRBJ2-7, the V gene TRBV6-5; maybe TRBD2 (5 bases). The germline V gene encodes CDR1 MNHEY and CDR2 SVGAGI. V was trimmed by 2 bases and J by 0 bases, leaving 11 bases between them. This CDR3 is built from 15 residues. The CDR3 spells CASSYSARGSYEQYF. CDR3 coding DNA: TGTGCCAGCAGTTACAGCGCCCGGGGCTCCTACGAGCAGTACTTC.

This clonotype was found a few times. The rearrangement uses TRBV5-6 and TRBJ2-5; the D call may be TRBD1 or TRBD2 (6 bases each). Germline V gene data show CDR1 as SGHDT and CDR2 as YYEEEE. This CDR3 comprises 18 residues. Trimming removed 6 bases at V and 0 bases at J, with 24 bases between. This CDR3 is CASNENPPGAQDQETQYF. Written as DNA, the CDR3 is TGTGCCAGCAACGAAAACCCCCCGGGGGCTCAAGACCAAGAGACCCAGTACTTC.

The J gene is TRBJ2-3, the V gene TRBV28; 10 bases match TRBD1. The germline V gene has CDR1 MDHEN and CDR2 SYDVKM. The CDR3 runs 15 residues. V shed 6 bases and J 2 bases; nucleotides not matched to a gene: 5. CDR3 in amino acids: CASSSGQGNTDTQYF. The DNA for the CDR3 is TGTGCCAGCAGCTCGGGACAGGGGAACACAGATACGCAGTATTTT.

The CDR3: CASSPTSGGETQYF. Written as DNA, the CDR3 is TGTGCCAGCAGCCCTACTAGCGGGGGAGAGACCCAGTACTTC. The chain couples TRBV12-3 or TRBV12-4 to TRBJ2-5; 11 bases line up with TRBD2. V trimming: 6 bases; J trimming: 4 bases; junction bases outside the gene matches: 4. This CDR3 is built from 14 residues.